A single sample is the source of the 7 T cell receptor beta chains below, sequenced in a study of spatial heterogeneity in lung cancer. Findings and caveats of the study: For expanded intratumoral alpha and beta TCRs, counts tracked tumor mutation counts.

Their antigens remain unidentified. TCRdb reprocessed the 5' RACE reads with MiXCR, giving one entry per CDR3 protein. There are around 6,400 distinct CDR3 sequences in the sample; about 6.7% occur only once, and roughly an eighth lies in the top ten. Sample time point: sample taken at primary tumor resection. The source was lung tumor tissue, collected at surgery. The receptors shown here come from a male donor with early-stage non-small cell lung cancer.

With regard to this clonotype: This may arise from a read error, as a much more abundant clone is one base away. The J gene is TRBJ1-4, the V gene TRBV28; TRBD1 might be the D (6 bases). V lost 6 bases and J 5 bases, leaving 10 bases between the germline ends. Germline CDR1 and CDR2: MDHEN and SYDVKM. The CDR3 runs to 13 residues. The chain's CDR3 is CASRPDRNEKLFF. The CDR3 DNA reads TGTGCCAGCAGACCTGACAGGAATGAAAAACTGTTTTTT.

This clonotype has a count of ten or more. The J gene is TRBJ2-2, the V gene TRBV28; 7 bases agree with TRBD2. CDR1 and CDR2 (germline): MDHEN, SYDVKM. This CDR3 region has 14 residues. The ends lost 6 bases at V and 5 bases at J; junction bases unmatched: 6. In DNA form, the CDR3 reads TGTGCCAGCAGGGAAGACGGGAGGACCGGGGAGCTGTTTTTT. It encodes CASREDGRTGELFF.

This clonotype was counted at least ten times. The chain uses TRBV4-2 and TRBJ2-3, with D perhaps matching TRBD2 (7 bases). Germline assignment: CDR1 LGHNA and CDR2 YNFKEQ. There are 15 residues in the CDR3. The V and J ends lost 1 base and 2 bases respectively, with 10 bases between them. The CDR3 region has the DNA TGTGCCAGCAGCCAAGGAGGGGGGGACACAGATACGCAGTATTTT. It encodes CASSQGGGDTDTQYF.

By sample fraction, this clonotype is medium-sized (0.01 to 0.1%). This chain joins TRBV5-1 and TRBJ2-3; D not certain. The germline gives CDR1 SGHRS, CDR2 YFSETQ. The CDR3 is 12 amino acids. V was pared by 4 bases and J by 0 bases, with 3 bases between. As DNA, the CDR3 is TGCGCCAGCAGCACAAGCACAGATACGCAGTATTTT. Its protein is CASSTSTDTQYF.

The rearrangement joins TRBV4-2 to TRBJ2-5, with D perhaps given as TRBD1 or TRBD2 (5 bases each). This CDR3 contains 15 residues. The germline V and J ends were trimmed by 0 bases and 2 bases, with 10 bases remaining between them. Germline CDR1 reads LGHNA; CDR2 reads YNFKEQ. The CDR3 DNA follows: TGTGCCAGCAGCCAAGATCGGGGCGGACAAGAGACCCAGTACTTC. Its protein product is CASSQDRGGQETQYF.

By sample share, this clonotype is medium-sized. The chain couples TRBV27 to TRBJ2-7; 9 nucleotides match TRBD1. CDR1 is MNHEY and CDR2 is SMNVEV in the germline V gene (reference sequence). V shed 6 bases, J shed 5 bases, and the junction held 11 bases outside the gene matches. This CDR3 has 15 residues. In DNA form, the CDR3 reads TGTGCCAGCAGCGTCACAGGGGGCCTTTCGGACGAGCAGTACTTC. Its protein product is CASSVTGGLSDEQYF.

This clonotype appeared many times. J is TRBJ2-7 and V is TRBV12-3 or TRBV12-4; TRBD2 is a possible D gene (5 bases). This CDR3 contains 11 residues. V lost 3 bases, J lost 5 bases, and 5 bases lay in between. This CDR3 reads CASSFGDEQYF. Written as DNA, the CDR3 is TGTGCCAGCAGTTTCGGGGACGAGCAGTACTTC.